A single T cell receptor (beta chain) is shown here with its context. This clonotype was seen a few times. Its antigen remains unidentified. Base qualities are missing; no much larger clone stands one base away. Every donor was a healthy Caucasian. The twin cohort comprised three pairs of female monozygotic twins, all aged roughly 18 to 30 years. The RNA used for TCR libraries was isolated from peripheral blood mononuclear cells. From the cysteine through the phenylalanine, the CDR3 covers 13 amino acids. Left in the record is the CDR3 DNA by itself, 39 bases read in frame from the first base. The germline V end is reduced by 3 bases and the J end by 10 bases; junction bases left unmatched: 6. CDR1 and CDR2 are read off the germline V gene (reference sequence) as MNHEY and SMNVEV. Receptor amplification or capture employed 5' RACE. The listed sequencing device is Illumina HiSeq 2000. Template switching added a universal primer binding site, and the final cDNA carried a unique molecular identifier that allowed TCR cDNA molecules to be counted accurately. Specific primers in the conserved constant-segment region were used to synthesize first-strand cDNA for the TCR alpha and beta chains. To control for contamination, each cDNA library was double barcoded with a SMART-Mk sample barcode plus Illumina barcodes. TruSeq adapter sequences and Illumina sample barcodes were added in two successive PCR steps. The TCR alpha and beta cDNA libraries were sequenced on the Illumina HiSeq platform using custom primers. Regarding the original processing steps: Raw reads were processed with MiGEC to extract unique molecular identifiers, and MiXCR was used to determine CDR3 positions. For each individual, recombination models were inferred using an EM algorithm with the repgenHMM and IGoR tools. The analysis of shared clonotypes was done with the tcR package in R, with sharing normalized by the product of cloneset sizes. Out-of-frame nonproductive sequences were analyzed to study raw recombination free of thymic and clonal selection effects. TCRdb reran the public reads through fastp at Q25 and MiXCR, keeping productive beta chains. Each CDR3 protein gets just one entry, which takes the most common genes and DNA from the rows behind it. TCRdb, not the authors, supplied the V and J calls. In this sample the table shows some 730,000 distinct CDR3 sequences, around a sixth of which occur a single time. The ten largest clones capture around 13% of the sample.

The sample originates from a study of identical twins (dated by TCRdb to the mid-2010s). For context, the study as a whole: The study deep-sequenced TCR alpha and beta repertoires from monozygotic twins, unrelated adults of various ages and cord blood to test whether fetal clonotypes persist. To rule out contamination, replicate twin experiments were performed at different times with different library preparation protocols. The study at large found these results: In monozygotic twins, out-of-frame TCR alpha sharing was systematically underestimated by recombination models, although the models agreed with sharing between unrelated individuals. The excess sharing between twins in beta out-of-frame sequences was weaker because fewer shared sequences reduced the signal-to-noise ratio. Abundant cord blood beta clonotypes had fewer insertions, young adult naive repertoires showed a similar but weaker trend, and memory repertoires showed no such trend. Compared with coincidental sharing between unrelated individuals, out-of-frame TCR alpha sequences shared between twins showed an excess of sequences with low generation probability. Conclusions relied on cross-sectional statistical analysis, since the same donors could not be followed over many years. Invariant T cells such as MAIT and iNKT could partly confound zero-insertion analyses, although diverse VJ usage argued against such confounding for most clonotypes.

These data were also filed under a second study, of T cells expressing NK-cell markers. As the second paper documents: Under ten donors provided sorted CD3+CD56+NKG2C+, CD3+CD56+NKG2C- and CD3+CD56-NKG2C+ T-cell subsets, whose TCR beta-chain repertoires were profiled. Most of the eight sequenced donors were HCMV-seropositive and one was HCMV-seronegative. In several experiments an anti-gammadeltaTCR antibody was added to restrict sorting to alphabetaTCR-expressing T cells. In several donors, the dominant CD3+CD56+NKG2C+ clonotypes were among the top 10 CD8+ clonotypes and accounted for 1.0-7.0% of CD8+ T cells. Those dominant clonotypes were again the most abundant among CD3+CD56-NKG2C+ cells in a handful of donors, at about 25-65%. Whether the expanded NKG2C-expressing T cell clones were specific for HCMV antigens was left unclear. All eight donors whose samples were sequenced were randomly selected healthy volunteers, three of them men and five women. To determine HCMV serostatus, a commercial ELISA kit was used to detect HCMV-specific IgG in serum. For about six donors, bulk peripheral blood T-cell repertoires were also sequenced from unsorted PBMC. MIGEC was used to demultiplex reads and group reads by UMI, and MiTCR was used to assemble and quantify clonotypes. To remove erroneous sequences, TCR cDNA sequences were retained only when supported by two or more reads. Downstream repertoire analysis used the tcR package, and clonotypes were matched across fractions by CDR3 nucleotide sequence plus V segment. VDJmatch was used to annotate antigen specificity against VDJdb, with one amino acid substitution allowed in CDR3.

This TCR was sampled from a woman under 30 in good health. Source material: PBMCs. In this chain, TRBV27 is recombined with TRBJ2-1; TRBD1 agrees with 7 junctional bases. The DNA sequence is TGTGCCAGCAGTTTTCGGAAAGGGGGCGAGCAGTTCTTC. The translation is CASSFRKGGEQFF.